A single sample gave rise to the 23 T cell receptor beta chains below, sequenced in a study of shared clonotypes between healthy human individuals (dated by TCRdb to between 2020 and 2021). CD8 naive samples were obtained by positive selection for CCR7 among CD45RO-negative cells, yielding a CD45RA+CCR7+ population from which TemRA cells were excluded. Receptor amplification or capture employed the immunoSEQ multiplex PCR assay. TCRdb provides this immuneACCESS table in a form limited to in-frame rearrangements. Some clones are lacking; in checked studies, under half of them reflect an unresolved V gene, and why the rest are absent is not known. For this sample there are 600,000 or so clones; about 95% appear just once. Approximately 0.12% of the sample is in the top ten clones. The specimen was naive CD8+ T cells sorted from blood. The label giving this sample's cell subset or site can be read as: CD45RA+CCR7+. These receptors were obtained from a woman in her thirties in good health.

The chain combines TRBV28 with TRBJ1-2; 8 nucleotides align to TRBD1. The J segment lost 4 bases and the V segment lost 3 bases, leaving 4 bases of the junction unmatched. The germline V gene has CDR1 MDHEN and CDR2 SYDVKM. The CDR3 length is 14 residues. As DNA, the CDR3 is TGTGCCAGCAGTTTTGGGACAGGCGCCTATGGCTACACCTTC. The encoded protein is CASSFGTGAYGYTF.

The gene calls are TRBV28 and TRBJ2-1; TRBD2 matches at 7 bases. V was clipped by 6 bases and J by 8 bases; unmatched bases: 7. The CDR3 extends over 13 amino acids. The germline V gene encodes CDR1 MDHEN and CDR2 SYDVKM. CDR3 amino acids: CASRASGTDEQFF. CDR3 coding DNA: TGTGCCAGCAGGGCCAGCGGGACTGATGAGCAGTTCTTC.

This rearrangement joins TRBV19 to TRBJ1-1; D call uncertain. Germline CDR1 is LNHDA and CDR2 is SQIVND (reference sequence). The CDR3 sequence is 13 residues long. Trimming took 5 bases from V and 2 from J, leaving 9 bases between them. The CDR3 reads CASSAKLNTEAFF. The CDR3 coding sequence is TGTGCCAGTAGTGCGAAATTAAACACTGAAGCTTTCTTT.

The CDR3 reads CASSQDRGDQPQHF. CDR3 coding DNA: TGTGCCAGCAGTCAGGACAGGGGGGATCAGCCCCAGCATTTT. The V and J genes are TRBV28 and TRBJ1-5; 10 positions match TRBD1. The V segment lost 5 bases and the J segment 5 bases; nucleotides outside the gene matches: 3. The CDR3 extends over 14 amino acids. CDR1 is MDHEN and CDR2 is SYDVKM in the germline V gene. The full variable domain, completed using reference TRBV28 and TRBJ1-5, is DVKVTQSSRYLVKRTGEKVFLECVQDMDHENMFWYRQDPGLGLRLIYFSYDVKMKEKGDIPEGYSVSREKKERFSLILESASTNQTSMYLCASSQDRGDQPQHFGDGTRLSIL.

This chain uses TRBV4-2 with TRBJ2-1, with D hard to call. Trimming took 3 bases from V and 6 from J, leaving 3 bases between them. Germline V gene data show CDR1 as LGHNA and CDR2 as YNFKEQ. The CDR3 has 11 amino acids. Written as DNA, the CDR3 is TGTGCCAGCAGCCAGGCCAATGAGCAGTTCTTC. Its translation is CASSQANEQFF.

This chain connects TRBV11-2 to TRBJ2-5, with no clear D. The CDR3 contains 14 residues. V was clipped by 4 bases and J by 0 bases, with 9 bases between them. CDR1 is SGHAT and CDR2 is FQNNGV in the germline V gene. CDR3 region: CASSSTLYQETQYF. As DNA, the CDR3 is TGTGCCAGCAGCTCGACGCTGTACCAAGAGACCCAGTACTTC.

The chain employs TRBV28 and TRBJ2-7; 8 bases line up with TRBD1. Germline V gene data show CDR1 as MDHEN and CDR2 as SYDVKM. This CDR3 comprises 15 residues. Trimming took 6 bases from V and 5 from J; bases not matched to a gene: 12. The CDR3 nucleotides read TGTGCCAGCAGCCCCCTCAGGACAGGGCCTAACGAGCAGTACTTC. Amino acid sequence: CASSPLRTGPNEQYF.

Comment on this clone: Other DNA sequences from this sample encode an identical CDR3 as well. This chain joins TRBV9 and TRBJ2-3, with D tentatively TRBD2 (5 bases). The CDR3 spans 14 residues. V was trimmed by 0 bases and J by 5 bases, leaving 10 bases between them. The germline V gene has CDR1 SGDLS and CDR2 YYNGEE. The CDR3 DNA reads TGTGCCAGCAGCGTAGGAAGTGGAGGAGATACGCAGTATTTT. Protein sequence: CASSVGSGGDTQYF. Filled out from reference TRBV9 and TRBJ2-3, the complete variable domain reads DSGVTQTPKHLITATGQRVTLRCSPRSGDLSVYWYQQSLDQGLQFLIQYYNGEERAKGNILERFSAQQFPDLHSELNLSSLELGDSALYFCASSVGSGGDTQYFGPGTRLTVL.

In its sample, this clone was seen once. CDR3 in DNA: TGTGCCAGCAGTGGTATACCACACACCGGGGAGCTGTTTTTT. Translated: CASSGIPHTGELFF. The chain recombines TRBV2 with TRBJ2-2; D uncertain. The CDR3 covers 14 residues. Germline loops: CDR1 SNHLY, CDR2 FYNNEI. Trimming left V 4 bases short and J 3 bases short, with 9 bases between.

The chain has TRBV19 and TRBJ2-2, with D unclear. CDR3 length: 14 amino acids. The V end lost 2 bases, the J end lost 4 bases, and 8 bases lay between the germline ends. CDR1 and CDR2 from the germline V gene are LNHDA and SQIVND (reference sequence). CDR3: CASSISPVTGELFF. CDR3 nucleotides: TGTGCCAGTAGTATATCCCCGGTCACCGGGGAGCTGTTTTTT.

The chain employs TRBV2 and TRBJ2-7; a possible D gene is TRBD2 (6 bases). Germline lookup yields CDR1 SNHLY and CDR2 FYNNEI. This CDR3 has 15 residues. Trimming took off 8 bases at V and 1 base at J, with 18 bases between the two ends. CDR3 in amino acids: CASCPGEAGSYEQYF. CDR3 in DNA: TGTGCCAGCTGTCCGGGTGAAGCGGGTTCCTACGAGCAGTACTTC.

V and J are TRBV27 and TRBJ2-5; no reliable D call. Looked up from germline, CDR1 is MNHEY and CDR2 is SMNVEV (reference sequence). The CDR3 is made up of 14 amino acids. V dropped 3 bases and J dropped 0 bases, with 8 bases sitting between them. As DNA, the CDR3 is TGTGCCAGCAGTTTCGCAGGTTACCAAGAGACCCAGTACTTC. Translated, it gives CASSFAGYQETQYF.

This CDR3 reads CASSQGGLAGGSSSYEQYF. For the CDR3, the DNA is TGTGCCAGCAGCCAGGGAGGACTAGCGGGAGGGTCATCCTCCTACGAGCAGTACTTC. This chain joins TRBV4-2 and TRBJ2-7; 15 positions agree with TRBD2. Trimming at V came to 3 bases and at J to 0 bases, leaving 9 bases not matched to a gene. Germline CDR1 LGHNA, CDR2 YNFKEQ. This CDR3 comprises 19 residues.

This sequence joins TRBV28 and TRBJ2-2, with TRBD2 matching 7 bases. This CDR3 contains 17 residues. Germline CDR1 MDHEN, CDR2 SYDVKM. V was pared by 3 bases and J by 2 bases, with 9 bases of the junction left unmatched. The CDR3 reads CASSFLRERANTGELFF. CDR3 in DNA: TGTGCCAGCAGTTTCTTGCGGGAGCGCGCCAACACCGGGGAGCTGTTTTTT.

The V gene is TRBV11-2, the J gene TRBJ2-1; weak D call: TRBD1 (6 bases). Germline V gives CDR1 SGHAT, CDR2 FQNNGV. The CDR3 spans 15 residues. The germline V and J ends were trimmed by 5 bases and 4 bases, with 15 bases remaining between them. CDR3 in amino acids: CASSPNLGAYNEQFF. In DNA form, the CDR3 reads TGTGCCAGCAGCCCAAACTTGGGGGCATACAATGAGCAGTTCTTC.

The chain links TRBV7-9 to TRBJ2-1; a possible D gene is TRBD1 (5 bases). The germline V gene encodes CDR1 SEHNR and CDR2 FQNEAQ (reference sequence). The length of the CDR3 is 15 residues. Trimming cost V 3 bases and J 3 bases, with 12 bases left between them. Here the CDR3 DNA reads TGTGCCAGCAGCTTGGGCAGGGCCGACTACAATGAGCAGTTCTTC. It yields the protein CASSLGRADYNEQFF.

This clone was detected only once. The V gene is TRBV18, the J gene TRBJ1-5; D uncertain. V was trimmed by 0 bases and J by 10 bases, leaving 16 bases between them. CDR3 length: 15 amino acids. Germline V gives CDR1 KGHSH, CDR2 LQKENI. The DNA for the CDR3 is TGTGCCAGCTCACCACCCCCGGGCCCTCCAGCACCCCAGCATTTT. Encoded protein: CASSPPPGPPAPQHF.

In the case of this clone: In the same sample, other DNA sequences code for this CDR3. The V and J genes are TRBV28 and TRBJ2-2, with TRBD1 as a possible D gene (6 bases). Trimming removed 5 bases at V and 0 bases at J, with 10 bases between. This CDR3 spans 15 amino acids. The germline gives CDR1 MDHEN, CDR2 SYDVKM. The CDR3 is CASSPGTTNTGELFF. The CDR3 DNA is TGTGCCAGCAGTCCCGGGACAACGAACACCGGGGAGCTGTTTTTT.

CDR3 bases: TGTGCCAGCAGCCCAAGGGGACAGTACACTGAAGCTTTCTTT. Translated, it gives CASSPRGQYTEAFF. The chain recombines TRBV28 with TRBJ1-1, with 7 positions matching TRBD1. After removal of 6 bases from V and 3 bases from J, the junction contained 7 bases not matched to a gene. Germline assignment: CDR1 MDHEN and CDR2 SYDVKM. This CDR3 has 14 amino acids.

The chain couples TRBV19 to TRBJ2-1; no clear D. The CDR3 loop spans 11 amino acids. V was clipped by 7 bases and J by 8 bases, with 9 bases between them. Per the germline V gene, CDR1 is LNHDA and CDR2 is SQIVND (reference sequence). The CDR3 DNA follows: TGTGCCAGTAAGTCTGGATATGAGCAGTTCTTC. Translation gives CASKSGYEQFF.

V gene TRBV27 combines with J gene TRBJ2-4, with D uncertain. Per the germline V gene, CDR1 is MNHEY and CDR2 is SMNVEV (reference sequence). V dropped 4 bases and J dropped 0 bases, with 16 bases sitting between them. The CDR3 loop spans 17 amino acids. The CDR3 coding sequence is TGTGCCAGCAGTTCCCAGTTCGATAGTATAGCCAAAAACATTCAGTACTTC. It yields the protein CASSSQFDSIAKNIQYF.

This clone was counted a single time. The chain carries TRBV11-2 and TRBJ2-2; 11 bases are shared with TRBD2. Trimming at V came to 5 bases and at J to 1 base, leaving 6 bases not matched to a gene. The V gene's germline CDR1 is SGHAT and CDR2 FQNNGV. This CDR3 spans 17 amino acids. CDR3 residues: CASSPGLAGLNTGELFF. As DNA, the CDR3 is TGTGCCAGCAGCCCTGGACTAGCGGGCTTGAACACCGGGGAGCTGTTTTTT.

On this clone itself: Other DNA sequences within the sample encode an identical CDR3. The J gene is TRBJ2-7, the V gene TRBV28, with unresolved D. The V gene's germline CDR1 is MDHEN and CDR2 SYDVKM. This CDR3 spans 12 amino acids. V lost 2 bases, J lost 4 bases, and 6 bases lay in between. CDR3 protein: CASSLRGYEQYF. Here the CDR3 DNA reads TGTGCCAGCAGTTTAAGAGGTTACGAGCAGTACTTC.